This T cell receptor (beta chain) was sequenced in a study of PD-L1 blockade in urothelial cancer. Overall study: At 3 weeks (second dose) and 6 weeks after starting treatment, blood was analyzed.

The CDR3 length is 15 residues. V lost 5 bases, J lost 1 base, and 5 bases stayed unmatched. Germline V gives CDR1 WSHSY, CDR2 SAAADI. Only in-frame clones appear in the TCRdb table, and some are missing; sequencing was by immunoSEQ multiplex PCR. This table has roughly 60,000 clones, approximately 80% appearing once. The receptor's source is a man between 65 and 80 years old with urothelial cancer. This specimen consisted of PBMCs, obtained around atezolizumab (anti-PD-L1) treatment. The chain carries TRBV10-2 and TRBJ2-3, with 8 bases fitting TRBD2. The CDR3 DNA follows: TGCGCCAGCAGTTTTAGCGGGGAAGGCACAGATACGCAGTATTTT. It encodes CASSFSGEGTDTQYF.